Below, one TCR beta chain is given with its context. The source of the sample is a study of cytomegalovirus exposure and HLA in healthy donors. Trimming removed 3 bases from V and 6 bases from J; junction bases left unmatched: 5. CDR3 size: 14 residues. The V gene's germline CDR1 is ENHRY and CDR2 SYGVKD. Primers: 60 Vbeta forward and 13 Jbeta reverse. The assay was immunoSEQ multiplex PCR, and TCRdb's table has in-frame clones only and misses some. The table has 200,000 to 250,000 clones, over 75% seen once. The chain couples TRBV10-3 to TRBJ1-3; 7 bases agree with TRBD1. The sequence was obtained from a human donor in good health. Input material: PBMCs. Written as DNA, the CDR3 is TGTGCCATCAGTGAAGACAGGGCGGTAAACACCATATATTTT. Its protein product is CAISEDRAVNTIYF.